This T cell receptor (beta chain) was profiled in a study of T-cell memory formation after mild COVID-19. TCRdb reprocessed the 5' RACE reads via MiXCR and lists one record per CDR3 protein. The sample shows under 300,000 distinct CDR3 sequences, around 15% of them seen only once. The CDR3 extends over 12 amino acids. The germline V gene encodes CDR1 MNHEY and CDR2 SVGAGI. V shed 6 bases and J shed 9 bases, with 9 bases lying between them. In its sample, this clonotype was seen many times. This chain uses TRBV6-5 with TRBJ1-6; D unresolved. The sequenced material came from PBMCs or a T cell subset sorted from them (not recorded which). The receptor was isolated from a man aged 18 to 29 who had mild COVID-19 (a few samples of this study predate the infection). Cell type and time point are not known. DNA for the CDR3: TGTGCCAGCAGCCCCGACGGTTCACCCCTCCACTTT. It is translated as CASSPDGSPLHF.